These 30 T cell receptor beta chains originate from one sample sequenced in a study of OX40 agonist ivuxolimab in advanced cancers. This table comes from immunoSEQ multiplex PCR, and its TCRdb copy is limited to in-frame clones, with some not included. Here the sample spans tens of thousands of clones, 85% to 90% being singletons. The specimen comprised CD4+ or CD8+ T cells sorted from blood, sampled in a trial of the OX40 agonist ivuxolimab. All receptors come from an adult with an advanced solid tumor such as melanoma, head and neck, liver or kidney cancer.

The rearrangement joins TRBV7-2 to TRBJ2-3; a possible D gene is TRBD2 (6 bases). Trimming took off 3 bases at V and 3 bases at J, with 7 bases between the two ends. Germline CDR1 reads SGHTA; CDR2 reads FQGNSA. The CDR3 covers 13 residues. CDR3 amino acids: CASSFGGTDTQYF. Written as DNA, the CDR3 is TGTGCCAGCAGCTTCGGGGGAACAGATACGCAGTATTTT.

This chain connects TRBV6-6 to TRBJ2-1; a possible D gene is TRBD2 (6 bases). Germline V gives CDR1 MNHNY, CDR2 SVGAGI (reference sequence). The V end lost 6 bases, the J end lost 2 bases, and 17 bases lay between the germline ends. This CDR3 spans 16 amino acids. In nucleotides, the CDR3 is TGTGCCAGCAGGTACGGCGGGGTAGCTGCCTACAATGAGCAGTTCTTC. Translated, it gives CASRYGGVAAYNEQFF.

The V gene is TRBV5-5, the J gene TRBJ2-3; 10 bases fit TRBD2. Germline lookup yields CDR1 SGHKS and CDR2 YYEKEE (reference sequence). J lost 3 bases, V lost 0 bases, and 1 base had no gene match. This CDR3 comprises 15 residues. CDR3 coding DNA: TGTGCCAGCAGCTTGGCTAGCGGGAGTACAGATACGCAGTATTTT. It specifies CASSLASGSTDTQYF.

The chain has TRBV9 and TRBJ2-2, with 10 positions matching TRBD2. V lost 4 bases to trimming and J lost 7 bases; unmatched junction nucleotides: 10. The CDR3 loop spans 16 amino acids. Germline V gene data show CDR1 as SGDLS and CDR2 as YYNGEE. CDR3 sequence (DNA): TGTGCCAGCAGCCCCAGGCCTAGCGGGAGTGGCGGGGAGCTGTTTTTT. Protein sequence: CASSPRPSGSGGELFF.

The CDR3 DNA follows: TGCAGCGTTCATCTCGGGACAGGGTACAATGGCTACACCTTC. Its protein product is CSVHLGTGYNGYTF. The rearrangement links TRBV29-1 to TRBJ1-2, with TRBD1 matching over 9 bases. J was trimmed by 6 bases and V by 5 bases; bases with no gene match: 10. The length of the CDR3 is 14 residues. Germline CDR1 reads SQVTM; CDR2 reads ANQGSEA.

This chain joins TRBV30 and TRBJ1-1; unclear D gene. CDR3 length: 15 amino acids. Germline lookup yields CDR1 GTSNPN and CDR2 SVGIG (reference sequence). With 0 bases removed from V and 4 bases from J, the gap between germline ends came to 15 bases. CDR3 sequence (DNA): TGTGCCTGGAGTGTACTTTTAGGCGGCGGCACTGAAGCTTTCTTT. It yields the protein CAWSVLLGGGTEAFF.

This clone was counted once. The genes are TRBV7-2 and TRBJ2-7; weak D call: TRBD1 (5 bases). CDR1 is SGHTA and CDR2 is FQGNSA in the germline V gene. This CDR3 comprises 15 residues. V shed 1 base and J shed 2 bases, with 12 bases lying between them. The CDR3 protein is CASSLEGSGTYEQYF. In DNA, the CDR3 is TGTGCCAGCAGCTTAGAGGGTTCAGGGACCTACGAGCAGTACTTC. Complete variable domain (other parts from reference TRBV7-2 and TRBJ2-7): GAGVSQSPSNKVTEKGKDVELRCDPISGHTALYWYRQSLGQGLEFLIYFQGNSAPDKSGLPSDRFSAERTGGSVSTLTIQRTQQEDSAVYLCASSLEGSGTYEQYFGPGTRLTVT.

The chain couples TRBV11-2 to TRBJ1-1; TRBD1 agrees at 8 bases. This CDR3 has 17 residues. Per the germline V gene, CDR1 is SGHAT and CDR2 is FQNNGV. V trimming: 4 bases; J trimming: 2 bases; junction bases outside the gene matches: 12. The CDR3 loop is CASSSSYRGCDNTEAFF. For the CDR3, the DNA is TGTGCCAGCAGCTCCTCATACAGGGGGTGCGATAACACTGAAGCTTTCTTT.

The V gene is TRBV6-6, the J gene TRBJ2-5, with D maybe TRBD2 (7 bases). Trimming shortened V by 4 bases and J by 5 bases, and 17 bases separated the two germline ends. CDR3 size: 15 residues. Germline CDR1 reads MNHNY; CDR2 reads SVGAGI (reference sequence). CDR3 in DNA: TGTGCCAGCAGTTCAGGACTAGGGGGATGGGAGACCCAGTACTTC. Translated: CASSSGLGGWETQYF.

The chain links TRBV27 to TRBJ2-5, with 8 bases that match TRBD2. The CDR3 runs to 17 residues. The V gene end was trimmed by 8 bases and the J gene end by 2 bases; junction bases not matched to a gene: 16. Germline V gene data show CDR1 as MNHEY and CDR2 as SMNVEV (reference sequence). Here the CDR3 reads CASGPGLGLGYQETQYF. Written as DNA, the CDR3 is TGTGCCAGCGGCCCGGGACTAGGCCTCGGATATCAAGAGACCCAGTACTTC.

This clone was counted a few times. The chain combines TRBV28 with TRBJ1-2; 10 bases are shared with TRBD1. This CDR3 has 15 amino acids. Per germline, CDR1 MDHEN and CDR2 SYDVKM. With V trimmed by 4 bases and J by 4 bases, 6 bases remained unmatched. In DNA form, the CDR3 reads TGTGCCAGCAGTTCCCCGACAGGGGGCCGCTATGGCTACACCTTC. Amino acid sequence: CASSSPTGGRYGYTF.

V usage is TRBV5-1 and J usage is TRBJ1-1; 7 bases agree with TRBD1. CDR3 length: 15 residues. Germline CDR1 reads SGHRS; CDR2 reads YFSETQ. V shed 0 bases and J 1 base; nucleotides not matched to a gene: 3. In DNA form, the CDR3 reads TGCGCCAGCAGCTTGGAGGCAGGGGGGAACACTGAAGCTTTCTTT. Translating it yields CASSLEAGGNTEAFF.

A single count supports this clone. The J gene is TRBJ2-1, the V gene TRBV19, with 9 bases fitting TRBD1. The length of the CDR3 is 16 residues. Losses at the gene ends were 7 bases for V and 8 bases for J; bases not matched to a gene: 15. Germline V gene sequence: CDR1 LNHDA, CDR2 SQIVND (reference sequence). The CDR3 DNA follows: TGTGCCAGTAAGGGGCCTACAGGGGGCGCTTGGGATGAGCAGTTCTTC. This translates into CASKGPTGGAWDEQFF.

The rearrangement links TRBV5-1 to TRBJ2-1; D call uncertain. Trimming shortened V by 0 bases and J by 6 bases, and 16 bases separated the two germline ends. Germline CDR1 is SGHRS and CDR2 is YFSETQ. The CDR3 is 16 amino acids. The CDR3, as DNA: TGCGCCAGCAGCTTGGAGGCCACCCAGGTCCGCAATGAGCAGTTCTTC. Its protein product is CASSLEATQVRNEQFF.

The chain combines TRBV29-1 with TRBJ1-2; D possibly corresponds to TRBD1 (5 bases). V was pared by 5 bases and J by 1 base, with 17 bases between. This CDR3 region has 15 residues. The V gene's germline CDR1 is SQVTM and CDR2 ANQGSEA. The CDR3 loop is CSVFYSGTLNYGYTF. The CDR3 DNA reads as TGCAGCGTTTTTTATTCCGGGACGCTTAACTATGGCTACACCTTC. Full variable domain (rest looked up from reference TRBV29-1 and TRBJ1-2): SAVISQKPSRDICQRGTSLTIQCQVDSQVTMMFWYRQQPGQSLTLIATANQGSEATYESGFVIDKFPISRPNLTFSTLTVSNMSPEDSSIYLCSVFYSGTLNYGYTFGSGTRLTVV.

As concerns this clone: The junction shows a germline mismatch at one end, possibly a read error. This same CDR3 is encoded by further DNA sequences in the sample. The chain is built from TRBV27 and TRBJ2-5; TRBD1 or TRBD2 may be the D gene (5 bases each). The CDR3 has 16 amino acids. Per the germline V gene, CDR1 is MNHEY and CDR2 is SMNVEV (reference sequence). The CDR3, as DNA: TGTGCCAGCAGGAGCAAGGGGAGACAGTACCAGGAGACCCAGTACTTC. Encoded protein: CASRSKGRQYQETQYF.

The chain couples TRBV21-1 to TRBJ1-5. TRBV21-1 is labeled a pseudogene. The CDR3 has 17 residues. The CDR3 coding sequence is TGTGCCAGCAGCAAAGACCCGCCAGAGCATAGCAATCAGCCCCAGCATTTT. It is translated as CASSKDPPEHSNQPQHF.

The rearrangement links TRBV12-5 to TRBJ2-7; TRBD2 agrees at 9 bases. CDR3 length: 14 amino acids. The junction had 3 bases not matched to a gene; V was cut back by 1 base and J by 5 bases. CDR1 LGHNT and CDR2 FRNRAP come from the germline V gene. The CDR3 region is CASGLGLAGNEQYF. DNA of the CDR3: TGTGCTAGTGGTTTGGGGCTAGCGGGGAACGAGCAGTACTTC.

The V call is TRBV5-1, the J call TRBJ1-6, with D possibly being TRBD1 (6 bases). CDR3 length equals 15 residues. V dropped 4 bases and J dropped 8 bases, with 16 bases sitting between them. Looked up from germline, CDR1 is SGHRS and CDR2 is YFSETQ. CDR3 sequence: CASSRGGGGYSPLHF. CDR3 nucleotide sequence: TGCGCCAGCAGCCGCGGAGGGGGGGGGTATTCACCCCTCCACTTT.

The rearrangement joins TRBV28 to TRBJ2-7; D may correspond to TRBD1 or TRBD2 (6 bases each). The CDR3 extends over 15 amino acids. In germline, CDR1 is MDHEN, CDR2 SYDVKM. V lost 6 bases and J 0 bases, leaving 15 bases between the germline ends. The CDR3 here is CASSSPGALSYEQYF. The CDR3 nucleotides read TGTGCCAGCAGCTCCCCGGGGGCCCTCTCCTACGAGCAGTACTTC.

This chain uses TRBV5-1 with TRBJ2-3; D is possibly TRBD1 (6 bases). The length of the CDR3 is 14 residues. From germline, CDR1 is SGHRS and CDR2 YFSETQ. The V end was cut by 4 bases, the J end by 2 bases, with 11 bases between. CDR3 sequence (DNA): TGCGCCAGCAGCGTCGACAGGTACACAGATACGCAGTATTTT. The encoded protein is CASSVDRYTDTQYF.

This chain joins TRBV7-2 and TRBJ2-7; 11 bases agree with TRBD2. The CDR3 is 15 amino acids. Germline CDR1 reads SGHTA; CDR2 reads FQGNSA. V gave up 5 bases and J gave up 5 bases; unmatched junction bases: 8. CDR3 in amino acids: CASSVSGGAYNEQYF. CDR3 DNA sequence: TGTGCCAGCAGCGTTAGCGGGGGGGCTTACAACGAGCAGTACTTC.

V and J are TRBV18 and TRBJ1-2, with D unresolved. Germline assignment: CDR1 KGHSH and CDR2 LQKENI. The CDR3 extends over 13 amino acids. V was trimmed by 2 bases and J by 4 bases, leaving 8 bases between them. The DNA for the CDR3 is TGTGCCAGCTCACCAGACGTCCTCTATGGCTACACCTTC. It yields the protein CASSPDVLYGYTF. Looking up the rest from reference TRBV18 and TRBJ1-2 gives the full variable domain: NAGVMQNPRHLVRRRGQEARLRCSPMKGHSHVYWYRQLPEEGLKFMVYLQKENIIDESGMPKERFSAEFPKEGPSILRIQQVVRGDSAAYFCASSPDVLYGYTFGSGTRLTVV.

This clone has only a few counts. This rearrangement joins TRBV6-1 to TRBJ2-5; D possibly corresponds to TRBD2 (5 bases). Germline V lookup: CDR1 MNHNS, CDR2 SASEGT. The CDR3 is 14 amino acids. The CDR3 loop reads CVSSTEGFQETQYF. The CDR3 DNA reads as TGTGTCTCCTCTACAGAGGGATTTCAAGAGACCCAGTACTTC.

The chain carries TRBV5-6 and TRBJ1-2; no firm D call. Germline values: CDR1 SGHDT, CDR2 YYEEEE. The CDR3 runs 12 residues. Trimming removed 2 bases at V and 8 bases at J, with 10 bases between. The chain's CDR3 is CASSLGAPGYTF. The CDR3 DNA sequence: TGTGCCAGCAGCTTAGGCGCCCCGGGCTACACCTTC.

J is TRBJ2-5 and V is TRBV5-1, with D hard to call. Germline V gives CDR1 SGHRS, CDR2 YFSETQ. The V and J ends lost 0 bases and 4 bases respectively, with 7 bases between them. This CDR3 contains 13 residues. The DNA of the CDR3 is TGCGCCAGCAGCTTGGATACAGCAGAGACCCAGTACTTC. It yields the protein CASSLDTAETQYF.

The V gene is TRBV6-1, the J gene TRBJ2-3, with 8 bases matching TRBD1. Germline assignment: CDR1 MNHNS and CDR2 SASEGT. Unmatched junction bases numbered 7, after V lost 5 bases and J lost 6 bases. The CDR3 contains 14 residues. CDR3 bases: TGTGCCAGCAGTTGGGCAGGGGGCAGGGATACGCAGTATTTT. Protein: CASSWAGGRDTQYF.

Points on this clone: The sample carries other DNA sequences with the same CDR3. V gene TRBV18 combines with J gene TRBJ2-5, with no clear D. Trimming left V 6 bases short and J 5 bases short, with 7 bases between. Germline V gene lookup returns CDR1 KGHSH and CDR2 LQKENI. The CDR3 has 11 amino acids. The CDR3 DNA reads TGTGCCAGCTCCTCGCAGGAGACCCAGTACTTC. It yields the protein CASSSQETQYF.

CDR3 sequence (DNA): TGTGCCAGCAGCTTGTGGAAACACACTGAAGCTTTCTTT. It codes for CASSLWKHTEAFF. This chain uses TRBV5-4 with TRBJ1-1; no firm D call. V was clipped by 1 base and J by 3 bases, with 7 bases between them. CDR1 and CDR2 (germline): SGHNT, YYREEE (reference sequence). CDR3 length: 13 amino acids.

This chain joins TRBV7-2 and TRBJ2-2, with TRBD2 identical over 9 bases. CDR1 and CDR2 from the germline V gene are SGHTA and FQGNSA. The CDR3 length is 15 residues. The V and J ends lost 1 base and 3 bases, in that order; junction bases with no gene match: 0. The CDR3 spells CASSLVAGDTGELFF. CDR3 DNA sequence: TGTGCCAGCAGCTTAGTAGCGGGAGACACCGGGGAGCTGTTTTTT. Looking up the rest from reference TRBV7-2 and TRBJ2-2 gives the full variable domain: GAGVSQSPSNKVTEKGKDVELRCDPISGHTALYWYRQSLGQGLEFLIYFQGNSAPDKSGLPSDRFSAERTGGSVSTLTIQRTQQEDSAVYLCASSLVAGDTGELFFGEGSRLTVL.